The 3 T cell receptor beta chains reported below all come from one sample, sequenced in a study of blood T cell repertoires in COVID-19. Measured with immunoSEQ multiplex PCR; TCRdb has only the in-frame clones, and not every one. The sample includes some 200,000 clones, around 87% seen only once; the top ten take around 2.7%. Sequenced sample: peripheral blood. These receptors were collected from a man aged 35 to 55 with active or convalescent COVID-19.

V and J are TRBV3-1 (or the pseudogene TRBV3-2) and TRBJ1-1; no clear D gene. Germline lookup yields CDR1 LGHDT and CDR2 YNNKEL (reference sequence). The CDR3 sequence is 13 residues long. V dropped 3 bases and J dropped 10 bases, with 15 bases sitting between them. The CDR3 is CASSQTAIRGAFF. The CDR3, as DNA: TGTGCCAGCAGCCAGACCGCTATTCGAGGAGCTTTCTTT.

J is TRBJ1-5 and V is TRBV13; possible D gene TRBD1, 6 bases. Per germline, CDR1 PRHDT and CDR2 FYEKMQ (reference sequence). The V end lost 2 bases, the J end lost 2 bases, and 19 bases lay between the germline ends. The CDR3 length is 18 residues. In DNA, the CDR3 is TGTGCCAGCAGCTTACGGGACAAGGTGTTGGGGGGCAATCAGCCCCAGCATTTT. It codes for CASSLRDKVLGGNQPQHF.

This clone came up once. J is TRBJ2-1 and V is TRBV7-9; possible D gene TRBD1, 6 bases. Looked up from germline, CDR1 is SEHNR and CDR2 is FQNEAQ (reference sequence). The CDR3 consists of 12 residues. Deletions cut 7 bases from V and 10 bases from J, with 14 bases between. The CDR3 bases are TGTGCCAGCACCTCGGTAGACAGGGAGCAGTTCTTC. Its translation is CASTSVDREQFF.